These 28 T cell receptor beta chains share one sample of origin, sequenced in a study of blood T cell repertoires in COVID-19. The assay was immunoSEQ multiplex PCR, and TCRdb's table has in-frame clones only and misses some. The sample carries approximately 210,000 clones, around 75% recorded once. The material sequenced was peripheral blood. These receptors all stem from a human donor in a cohort sampled during active COVID-19.

This clone showed up many times. The CDR3 is CASSYGQGADTGELFF. CDR3 DNA sequence: TGTGCCAGCAGTTACGGACAGGGGGCCGACACCGGGGAGCTGTTTTTT. The rearrangement links TRBV27 to TRBJ2-2; 11 nucleotides agree with TRBD1. Germline values: CDR1 MNHEY, CDR2 SMNVEV (reference sequence). V was pared by 4 bases and J by 3 bases, with 4 bases of the junction left unmatched. The CDR3 loop spans 16 amino acids.

The chain recombines TRBV30 with TRBJ1-1; 9 bases are shared with TRBD1. Germline V gene lookup returns CDR1 GTSNPN and CDR2 SVGIG (reference sequence). J gave up 5 bases and V 3 bases, and 4 bases lay outside the gene matches. CDR3 length: 13 amino acids. The CDR3 reads CAWSRDRVTEAFF. CDR3 sequence (DNA): TGTGCCTGGAGCCGGGACAGGGTGACTGAAGCTTTCTTT.

This clone was detected once. The chain joins TRBV7-3 to TRBJ2-7; 12 bases are shared with TRBD1. V shed 5 bases and J 6 bases; nucleotides not matched to a gene: 5. The germline gives CDR1 SGHTA, CDR2 FQGTGA. The CDR3 is made up of 14 amino acids. CDR3 nucleotide sequence: TGTGCCAGCAGCCCTGGGACAGGGGGCGGCGAGCAGTACTTC. Its protein is CASSPGTGGGEQYF.

The chain joins TRBV9 to TRBJ2-1; D unclear. This CDR3 is built from 16 residues. V lost 0 bases to trimming and J lost 4 bases, with 14 bases between them. The V gene's germline CDR1 is SGDLS and CDR2 YYNGEE. The CDR3 is CASSVVSQVNYNEQFF. In DNA form, the CDR3 reads TGTGCCAGCAGCGTAGTCTCACAAGTTAATTACAATGAGCAGTTCTTC. Supplemented by reference TRBV9 and TRBJ2-1, the full variable domain reads DSGVTQTPKHLITATGQRVTLRCSPRSGDLSVYWYQQSLDQGLQFLIQYYNGEERAKGNILERFSAQQFPDLHSELNLSSLELGDSALYFCASSVVSQVNYNEQFFGPGTRLTVL.

The rearrangement uses TRBV5-4 and TRBJ2-1, with 7 bases lining up with TRBD2. The germline gives CDR1 SGHNT, CDR2 YYREEE (reference sequence). The CDR3 covers 12 residues. After removal of 7 bases from V and 8 bases from J, the junction contained 6 bases not matched to a gene. CDR3: CASGGREDEQFF. The DNA for the CDR3 is TGTGCCAGCGGGGGGAGGGAGGATGAGCAGTTCTTC. The whole variable domain, remainder taken from reference TRBV5-4 and TRBJ2-1, is ETGVTQSPTHLIKTRGQQVTLRCSSQSGHNTVSWYQQALGQGPQFIFQYYREEENGRGNFPPRFSGLQFPNYSSELNVNALELDDSALYLCASGGREDEQFFGPGTRLTVL.

The V gene is TRBV6-4, the J gene TRBJ2-2; no firm D call. The V gene lost 0 bases and the J gene lost 1 base, with 9 bases spanning the gap. The CDR3 runs 16 residues. Per germline, CDR1 MRHNA and CDR2 SNTAGT. CDR3 bases: TGTGCCAGCAGTGACTCGGTTCACAGGAACACCGGGGAGCTGTTTTTT. Protein product: CASSDSVHRNTGELFF.

CDR3 in DNA: TGTGCCAGCAACGACAGGATGATTAATTCACCCCTCCACTTT. It yields the protein CASNDRMINSPLHF. This rearrangement joins TRBV27 to TRBJ1-6, with TRBD1 as a possible D gene (6 bases). V dropped 7 bases and J dropped 6 bases, with 13 bases sitting between them. Germline V lookup: CDR1 MNHEY, CDR2 SMNVEV (reference sequence). The CDR3 is made up of 14 amino acids.

Points on this clone: A junction boundary mismatches the germline segment, possibly from a read error. The rearrangement uses TRBV9 and TRBJ2-1, with D maybe TRBD1 (5 bases). Germline V gene sequence: CDR1 SGDLS, CDR2 YYNGEE. The CDR3 runs to 12 residues. DNA of the CDR3: TGTGCCAGCAGCGTAGTTGGTGGGGCTCCGATCTTC. This gives the protein CASSVVGGAPIF.

The V call is TRBV4-3, the J call TRBJ2-7, with 7 bases aligning to TRBD2. Germline assignment: CDR1 LGHNA and CDR2 YSLEER. This CDR3 is built from 16 residues. V was pared by 1 base and J by 3 bases, with 9 bases of the junction left unmatched. CDR3 bases: TGCGCCAGCAGCCAAGGGTCGGGGGGAATAGTCTACGAGCAGTACTTC. This translates into CASSQGSGGIVYEQYF.

This chain joins TRBV7-9 and TRBJ2-7; TRBD2 aligns across 8 bases. V was pared by 3 bases and J by 4 bases, with 5 bases of the junction left unmatched. The CDR3 extends over 14 amino acids. From germline, CDR1 is SEHNR and CDR2 FQNEAQ (reference sequence). The CDR3: CASSLTGGSYEQYF. The CDR3 DNA reads TGTGCCAGCAGCTTGACGGGAGGGAGTTACGAGCAGTACTTC.

V usage is TRBV25-1 and J usage is TRBJ2-7; TRBD2 agrees at 9 bases. J gave up 6 bases and V 6 bases, and 6 bases lay outside the gene matches. The CDR3 has 13 residues. The germline gives CDR1 MGHDK, CDR2 SYGVNS. CDR3 amino acids: CASSQAGGPEQYF. CDR3 sequence (DNA): TGTGCCAGCAGCCAAGCGGGAGGCCCCGAGCAGTACTTC.

Judged by abundance, this clone is medium-sized. The chain uses TRBV7-3 and TRBJ1-5; D is perhaps TRBD1 (6 bases). The CDR3 loop spans 15 amino acids. Trimming pared 6 bases from V and 0 bases from J, leaving 12 bases between. Germline CDR1 is SGHTA and CDR2 is FQGTGA. CDR3 nucleotides: TGTGCCAGCAGGAAGGACAGAAATAGCAATCAGCCCCAGCATTTT. Encoded protein: CASRKDRNSNQPQHF.

In DNA form, the CDR3 reads TGTGCCAGCAGCTACTTCGGACTAGCTTTAAGTCGTCATGAGCAGTTCTTC. Translated: CASSYFGLALSRHEQFF. V usage is TRBV13 and J usage is TRBJ2-1, with TRBD2 matching over 8 bases. The CDR3 consists of 17 residues. Trimming cost V 4 bases and J 8 bases; bases outside gene matches: 16. Looked up from germline, CDR1 is PRHDT and CDR2 is FYEKMQ (reference sequence).

The chain joins TRBV5-1 to TRBJ2-5, with 9 bases that match TRBD2. The junction had 6 bases not matched to a gene; V was cut back by 4 bases and J by 5 bases. CDR3 length: 14 amino acids. Germline CDR1 is SGHRS and CDR2 is YFSETQ. CDR3 loop: CASSLSGSGETQYF. In DNA, the CDR3 is TGCGCCAGCAGCCTTAGCGGGAGCGGGGAGACCCAGTACTTC.

The rearrangement links TRBV4-2 to TRBJ2-1; TRBD2 matches 11 bases. The CDR3 totals 17 residues. The V gene end was trimmed by 0 bases and the J gene end by 5 bases; junction bases not matched to a gene: 6. Germline CDR1 LGHNA, CDR2 YNFKEQ. DNA for the CDR3: TGTGCCAGCAGCCAAGATCGCAGGACTAGCGGGCACAATGAGCAGTTCTTC. It translates to CASSQDRRTSGHNEQFF.

This chain connects TRBV7-6 to TRBJ1-2; no reliable D call. CDR3 length equals 16 residues. V was cut by 6 bases and J by 7 bases, with 24 bases left in between. Germline V gene sequence: CDR1 SGHVS, CDR2 FNYEAQ. CDR3: CASSPGITDNRSGYTF. CDR3 bases: TGTGCCAGCAGTCCCGGGATAACAGACAATAGGAGTGGCTACACCTTC.

The gene calls are TRBV27 and TRBJ2-7, with 10 bases identical to TRBD1. The ends lost 3 bases at V and 9 bases at J; junction bases unmatched: 5. The CDR3 runs 13 residues. Per the germline V gene, CDR1 is MNHEY and CDR2 is SMNVEV (reference sequence). The CDR3 loop is CASSFGTGDGQYF. The CDR3, as DNA: TGTGCCAGCAGTTTTGGGACAGGGGATGGGCAGTACTTC.

This clone was counted many times. The chain joins TRBV30 to TRBJ2-7; 7 bases are a match to TRBD1. The V segment lost 4 bases and the J segment 3 bases; nucleotides outside the gene matches: 9. CDR1 and CDR2 (germline): GTSNPN, SVGIG (reference sequence). CDR3 length: 14 residues. The CDR3 protein is CAWKTGTGVYEQYF. Here the CDR3 DNA reads TGTGCCTGGAAGACAGGGACGGGTGTCTACGAGCAGTACTTC. Full variable domain (remainder filled in from reference TRBV30 and TRBJ2-7): SQTIHQWPATLVQPVGSPLSLECTVEGTSNPNLYWYRQAAGRGLQLLFYSVGIGQISSEVPQNLSASRPQDRQFILSSKKLLLSDSGFYLCAWKTGTGVYEQYFGPGTRLTVT.

This chain links TRBV7-3 with TRBJ2-5, with TRBD1 matching 8 bases. Germline V gene lookup returns CDR1 SGHTA and CDR2 FQGTGA. V dropped 0 bases and J dropped 5; count of bases not matched to a gene: 5. The CDR3 sequence is 15 residues long. The CDR3 bases are TGTGCCAGCAGCTTAACCCCGACAGGGGAGGAGACCCAGTACTTC. Translation: CASSLTPTGEETQYF. Full variable domain (outside the CDR3, taken from reference TRBV7-3 and TRBJ2-5): GAGVSQTPSNKVTEKGKYVELRCDPISGHTALYWYRQSLGQGPEFLIYFQGTGAADDSGLPNDRFFAVRPEGSVSTLKIQRTERGDSAVYLCASSLTPTGEETQYFGPGTRLLVL.

The chain links TRBV5-4 to TRBJ2-7; 9 bases are shared with TRBD2. Germline V gives CDR1 SGHNT, CDR2 YYREEE (reference sequence). This CDR3 is built from 14 residues. Trimming cost V 5 bases and J 6 bases; bases outside gene matches: 9. The CDR3 is CASRLAGGRSEQYF. The CDR3 coding sequence is TGTGCCAGCAGACTAGCGGGTGGTAGAAGCGAGCAGTACTTC.

The chain carries TRBV28 and TRBJ2-1; TRBD2 agrees at 10 bases. V was pared by 3 bases and J by 8 bases, with 10 bases of the junction left unmatched. Germline CDR1 is MDHEN and CDR2 is SYDVKM. The CDR3 has 16 residues. Written as DNA, the CDR3 is TGTGCCAGCAGTTTCATCCTAGCGGGAGCAGATGATGAGCAGTTCTTC. Encoded protein: CASSFILAGADDEQFF.

This clone was seen a handful of times. The same CDR3 also results from other DNA sequences found in this sample. J is TRBJ2-1 and V is TRBV9; 9 nucleotides agree with TRBD2. Germline CDR1 is SGDLS and CDR2 is YYNGEE. The J segment lost 10 bases and the V segment lost 0 bases, leaving 5 bases of the junction unmatched. This CDR3 is 14 amino acids long. CDR3 coding DNA: TGTGCCAGCAGCGTAGGGCTAGCGGGATACGAGCAGTTCTTC. Translating it yields CASSVGLAGYEQFF.

V is TRBV9 and J is TRBJ2-2; the D gene is possibly TRBD1 (6 bases). CDR3 length: 15 residues. Trimming shortened V by 0 bases and J by 6 bases, and 12 bases separated the two germline ends. Germline CDR1 is SGDLS and CDR2 is YYNGEE. CDR3 residues: CASSVGVGASGELFF. The CDR3 bases are TGTGCCAGCAGCGTAGGGGTGGGGGCATCCGGGGAGCTGTTTTTT.

The J gene is TRBJ2-7, the V gene TRBV15; D is unresolved. Germline V lookup: CDR1 LNHNV, CDR2 YYDKDF (reference sequence). Trimming shortened V by 0 bases and J by 0 bases, and 12 bases separated the two germline ends. The CDR3 is 16 residues long. The CDR3 protein is CATSRDGEVLSYEQYF. As DNA, the CDR3 is TGTGCCACCAGCAGAGATGGAGAGGTTCTCTCCTACGAGCAGTACTTC.

The chain carries TRBV19 and TRBJ1-3, with 8 nucleotides matching TRBD1. The length of the CDR3 is 15 residues. In germline, CDR1 is LNHDA, CDR2 SQIVND (reference sequence). V was pared by 7 bases and J by 0 bases, with 5 bases of the junction left unmatched. The CDR3 loop reads CASKGQVFSGNTIYF. The CDR3 DNA sequence: TGTGCCAGTAAGGGACAGGTGTTCTCTGGAAACACCATATATTTT.

The gene calls are TRBV20-1 and TRBJ1-2, with 8 bases aligning to TRBD1. Per the germline V gene, CDR1 is DFQATT and CDR2 is SNEGSKA (reference sequence). CDR3 length: 16 amino acids. Trimming took 3 bases from V and 0 from J; bases not matched to a gene: 9. The CDR3 reads CSASGTGTAANYGYTF. Written as DNA, the CDR3 is TGCAGTGCTAGTGGGACAGGTACGGCAGCTAACTATGGCTACACCTTC.

The chain joins TRBV18 to TRBJ2-7; possibly TRBD1 for D (6 bases). Deletions cut 6 bases from V and 0 bases from J, with 15 bases between. The CDR3 has 15 residues. In germline, CDR1 is KGHSH, CDR2 LQKENI. Here the CDR3 reads CASSQGPRDSYEQYF. The DNA for the CDR3 is TGTGCCAGCTCCCAGGGGCCCAGGGACTCCTACGAGCAGTACTTC.

The chain uses TRBV7-9 and TRBJ2-5; 8 bases align to TRBD2. The junction had 2 bases not matched to a gene; V was cut back by 0 bases and J by 2 bases. This CDR3 has 15 residues. Germline V gene lookup returns CDR1 SEHNR and CDR2 FQNEAQ (reference sequence). CDR3 DNA sequence: TGTGCCAGCAGCTTAGCGGCGGGAGGACAAGAGACCCAGTACTTC. It is translated as CASSLAAGGQETQYF.